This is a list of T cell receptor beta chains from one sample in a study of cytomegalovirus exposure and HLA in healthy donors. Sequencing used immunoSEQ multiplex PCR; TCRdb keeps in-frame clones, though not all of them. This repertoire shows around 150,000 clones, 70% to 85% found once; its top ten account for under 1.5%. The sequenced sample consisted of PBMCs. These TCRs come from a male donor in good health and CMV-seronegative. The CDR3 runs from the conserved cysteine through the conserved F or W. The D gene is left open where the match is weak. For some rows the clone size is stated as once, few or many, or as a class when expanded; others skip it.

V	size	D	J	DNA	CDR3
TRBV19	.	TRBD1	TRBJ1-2	TGTGCCAGTAGTATCGGACAGGGGGATGGCTACACCTTC	CASSIGQGDGYTF
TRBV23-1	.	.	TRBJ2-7	TGCGCCAGCAGTCAATCGATCCGACAGATCTCCTACGAGCAGTACTTC	CASSQSIRQISYEQYF
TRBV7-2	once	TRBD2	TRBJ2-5	TGTGCCAGCAGCTTCAGCGGGAGAAGGGGAGAGACCCAGTACTTC	CASSFSGRRGETQYF
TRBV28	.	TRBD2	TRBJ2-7	TGTGCCAGCAGTTTAACTAGCGGGAGGACCTACGAGCAGTACTTC	CASSLTSGRTYEQYF
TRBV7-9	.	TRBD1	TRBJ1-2	TGTGCCAGCAAAAAGGCCCCTGGACAGGGTGGTGGCTACACCTTC	CASKKAPGQGGGYTF
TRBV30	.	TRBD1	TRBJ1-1	TGTGCCCGGACAGGGGGCTGGAACACTGAAGCTTTCTTT	CARTGGWNTEAFF
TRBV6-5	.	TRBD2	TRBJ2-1	TGTGCCAGCAGTTCCCATGGGGTAGCGGGGTACAATGAGCAGTTCTTC	CASSSHGVAGYNEQFF
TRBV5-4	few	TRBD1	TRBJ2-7	TGTGCCAGCAGCTGGGACAGGGGTTCCTACGAGCAGTACTTC	CASSWDRGSYEQYF
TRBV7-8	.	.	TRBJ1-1	TGTGCCAGCAGCCCAGGGGAAACTGAAGCTTTCTTT	CASSPGETEAFF
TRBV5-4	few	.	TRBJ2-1	TGTGCCAGCAGCCTCGGGTACTACAATGAGCAGTTCTTC	CASSLGYYNEQFF
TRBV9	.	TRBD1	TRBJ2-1	TGTGCCAGCAGCGCCCGGGACAGGGGTTCATGGGAGCAGTTCTTC	CASSARDRGSWEQFF
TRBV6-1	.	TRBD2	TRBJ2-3	TGTGCCAGCAGCGGGTCGACTAGCGGAACAGATACGCAGTATTTT	CASSGSTSGTDTQYF
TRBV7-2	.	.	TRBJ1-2	TGTGCCAGCAGCTTAGGGGGACAAGTCTCTTATGGCTACACCTTC	CASSLGGQVSYGYTF
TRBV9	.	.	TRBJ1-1	TGTGCCAGCAGCACCGGGACTCCGAACACTGAAGCTTTCTTT	CASSTGTPNTEAFF
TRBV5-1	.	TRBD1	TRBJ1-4	TGCGCCAGCAGCGAGGGACCGACAGGGGTTACGGAAAAACTGTTTTTT	CASSEGPTGVTEKLFF
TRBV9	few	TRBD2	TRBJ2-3	TGTGCCAGCAGCGTAGGGGTTAGCGGGGGGGTAACAGATACGCAGTATTTT	CASSVGVSGGVTDTQYF
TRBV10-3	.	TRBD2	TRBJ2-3	TGTGCCGTTGCCGGGGGGGCAGATACGCAGTATTTT	CAVAGGADTQYF
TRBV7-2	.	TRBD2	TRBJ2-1	TGTGCCAGCAGCTTAGCTAGCGGGAGATACAATGAGCAGTTCTTC	CASSLASGRYNEQFF
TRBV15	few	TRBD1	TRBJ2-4	TGTGCCACCAGCAGGGACAGGGTGGACATTCAGTACTTC	CATSRDRVDIQYF
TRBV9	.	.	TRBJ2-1	TGTGCCAGCAGCGTAGGACAGCTCAATGAGCAGTTCTTC	CASSVGQLNEQFF
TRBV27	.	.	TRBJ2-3	TGTGCCAGCAGTTTCACTGGCACAGATACGCAGTATTTT	CASSFTGTDTQYF
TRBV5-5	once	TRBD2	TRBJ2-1	TGTGCCAGCAGCTCCCAGCGGGGGGGATACAATGAGCAGTTCTTC	CASSSQRGGYNEQFF
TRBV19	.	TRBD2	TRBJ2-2	TGTGCCAGTAGCGGTCTAGCGGGACTAGTCACCGGGGAGCTGTTTTTT	CASSGLAGLVTGELFF
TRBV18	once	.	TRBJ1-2	TGTGCCAGCTCACCACGCGAGCGCGGCGGATTCTATGGCTACACCTTC	CASSPRERGGFYGYTF
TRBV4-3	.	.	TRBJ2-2	TGCGCCAGCAGCCAAGTCGGGGTGACCGGGGAGCTGTTTTTT	CASSQVGVTGELFF
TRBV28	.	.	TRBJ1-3	TGTGCCAGCAGTTGGGGCTGGAGGGGCTCTGGAAACACCATATATTTT	CASSWGWRGSGNTIYF
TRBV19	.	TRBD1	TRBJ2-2	TGTGCCAGTACCCACCTCTTCCGGGACAGGAGCACCGGGGAGCTGTTTTTT	CASTHLFRDRSTGELFF
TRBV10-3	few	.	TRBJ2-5	TGTGCCATCAGCGGCGGGACAGACCCCGGGGAGACCCAGTACTTC	CAISGGTDPGETQYF
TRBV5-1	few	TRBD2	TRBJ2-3	TGCGCCAGCAGCTTGGTAGCGGGGACGACAGATACGCAGTATTTT	CASSLVAGTTDTQYF
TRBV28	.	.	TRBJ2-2	TGTGCCAGCAGTTTTCATCCAGGGTGGTTAACGGGAGTGAGGACCGGGGAGCTGTTTTTT	CASSFHPGWLTGVRTGELFF
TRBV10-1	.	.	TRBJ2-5	TGCGCCAGCAAAAGGGACACGGGCCAAGAGACCCAGTACTTC	CASKRDTGQETQYF
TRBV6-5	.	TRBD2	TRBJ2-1	TGTGCCAGCAGTGCTCCGGGACTAGGTCTGAAGGAGCAGTTCTTC	CASSAPGLGLKEQFF
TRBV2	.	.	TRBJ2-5	TGTGCCAGCAGTGAATGGACTCCCGAAGCGACCCAGTACTTC	CASSEWTPEATQYF
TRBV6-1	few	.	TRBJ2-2	TGTGCCAGCAGATTGGTAGCCGGGGAGCTGTTTTTT	CASRLVAGELFF
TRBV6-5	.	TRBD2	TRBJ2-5	TGTGCCAGCAGTCCAAATGGGGGGGGTCAAGAGACCCAGTACTTC	CASSPNGGGQETQYF
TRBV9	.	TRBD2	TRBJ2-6	TGTGCCAGCAGCGGAAGCGGGAGGGGTGGGGGTGGGGCCAACGTCCTGACTTTC	CASSGSGRGGGGANVLTF
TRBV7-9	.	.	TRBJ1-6	TGTGCCAGCAGCTCCCCGACAGGCGCCAATTCACCCCTCCACTTT	CASSSPTGANSPLHF
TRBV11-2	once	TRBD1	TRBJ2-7	TGTGCCAGCAGCTTAGGGCGGGACAGGGCCTACGAGCAGTACTTC	CASSLGRDRAYEQYF
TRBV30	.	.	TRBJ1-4	TGTGCCTGGAGTGTGTCAGGGGCTGGGGAAAAACTGTTTTTT	CAWSVSGAGEKLFF
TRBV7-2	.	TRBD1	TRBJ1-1	TGTGCCAGCAGCGAAGACAGGGGAGGCGAAGCTTTCTTT	CASSEDRGGEAFF
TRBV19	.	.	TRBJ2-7	TGTGCCAGTAGCCCCGACCGGGACAAACTATACGAGCAGTACTTC	CASSPDRDKLYEQYF
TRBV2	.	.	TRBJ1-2	TGTGCCAGCAGTGAAAGGTCAGGGCGTCTTGATGGCTACACCTTC	CASSERSGRLDGYTF
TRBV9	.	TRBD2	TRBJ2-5	TGTGCCAGCAGCCCGGGGGGAGTCCTTTTGGAGCAGTACTTC	CASSPGGVLLEQYF
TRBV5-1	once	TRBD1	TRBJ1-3	TGCGCCAGCAGCCCCTACACCGGGACAGTCTCTGGAAACACCATATATTTT	CASSPYTGTVSGNTIYF
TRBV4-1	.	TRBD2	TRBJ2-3	TGCGCCAGCAGCGGAGCGGGGGGCTACACAGATACGCAGTATTTT	CASSGAGGYTDTQYF
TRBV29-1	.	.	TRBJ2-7	TGCAGCGTTGGGACTTTAGCGAGAGAGCAGTACTTC	CSVGTLAREQYF
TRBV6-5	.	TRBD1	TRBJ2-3	TGTGCCAGCAGTTCCCGGGACAGGGGCGCAGATACGCAGTATTTT	CASSSRDRGADTQYF
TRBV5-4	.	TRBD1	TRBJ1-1	TGTGCCAGCAGCCACCCAGGGGGCCTTGACACTGAAGCTTTCTTT	CASSHPGGLDTEAFF
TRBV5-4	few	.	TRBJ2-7	TGTGCCAGCAGCAAGGACAACCACGAGCAGTACTTC	CASSKDNHEQYF
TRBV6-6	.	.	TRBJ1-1	TGTGCCAGCAGCCGACAGGAGTACACTGAAGCTTTCTTT	CASSRQEYTEAFF
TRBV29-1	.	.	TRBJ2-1	TGCAGCGTCAAATTCTCCTACAATGAGCAGTTCTTC	CSVKFSYNEQFF
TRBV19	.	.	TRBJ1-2	TGTGCCAGTACCCCGAGTCCCAACTATGGCTACACCTTC	CASTPSPNYGYTF
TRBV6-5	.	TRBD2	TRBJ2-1	TGTGCCAGCAACCGACTAGCGGGAGTTCATGAGCAGTTCTTC	CASNRLAGVHEQFF
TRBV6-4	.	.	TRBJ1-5	TGTGCCAGCAGCCTGGTAGGTGGGGCTCCCCAGCATTTT	CASSLVGGAPQHF
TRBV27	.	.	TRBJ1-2	TGTGCCAGCAGCGGAGGAGACGGGGGGGCGCGGATCGTTGGCTACACCTTC	CASSGGDGGARIVGYTF
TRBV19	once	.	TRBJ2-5	TGTGCCAGTAGTATAGGCCTCGGCGGGGGCGCACCAGGGGCCCAGTACTTC	CASSIGLGGGAPGAQYF
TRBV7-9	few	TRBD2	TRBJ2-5	TGTGCCAGCAGCTTAGGTCGGACTAGCGTACAAGAGACCCAGTACTTC	CASSLGRTSVQETQYF
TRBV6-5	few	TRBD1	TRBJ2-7	TGTGCCAGCAGTGGACAGGGTGCGGGCGAGCAGTACTTC	CASSGQGAGEQYF
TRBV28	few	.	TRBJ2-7	TGTGCCAGCAGTTTATGGAGAGAGCGGGCCTACGAGCAGTACTTC	CASSLWRERAYEQYF